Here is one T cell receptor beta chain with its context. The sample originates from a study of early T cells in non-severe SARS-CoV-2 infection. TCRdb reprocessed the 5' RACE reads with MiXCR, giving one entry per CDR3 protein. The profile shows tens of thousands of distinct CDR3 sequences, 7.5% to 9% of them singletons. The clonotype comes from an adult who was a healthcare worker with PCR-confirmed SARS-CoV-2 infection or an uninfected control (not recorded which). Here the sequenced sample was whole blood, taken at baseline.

CDR3 bases: TGTGCTAGTGGTTTGGGCGGGACTAGCGGACAAGAGACCCAGTACTTC. As protein: CASGLGGTSGQETQYF. V usage is TRBV12-5 and J usage is TRBJ2-5; 11 bases fit TRBD2. CDR1 is LGHNT and CDR2 is FRNRAP in the germline V gene. V lost 1 base to trimming and J lost 2 bases; unmatched junction nucleotides: 3. The CDR3 loop spans 16 amino acids.